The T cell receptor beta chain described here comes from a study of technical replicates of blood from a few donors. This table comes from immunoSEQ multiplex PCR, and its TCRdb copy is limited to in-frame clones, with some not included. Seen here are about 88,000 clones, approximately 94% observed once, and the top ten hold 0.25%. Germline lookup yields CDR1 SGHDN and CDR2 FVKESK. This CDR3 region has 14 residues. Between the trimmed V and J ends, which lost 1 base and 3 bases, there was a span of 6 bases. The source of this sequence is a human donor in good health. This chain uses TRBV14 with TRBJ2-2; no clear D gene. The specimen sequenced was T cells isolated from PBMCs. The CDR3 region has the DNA TGTGCCAGCAGCCAAGTCTCCTACACCGGGGAGCTGTTTTTT. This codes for CASSQVSYTGELFF.